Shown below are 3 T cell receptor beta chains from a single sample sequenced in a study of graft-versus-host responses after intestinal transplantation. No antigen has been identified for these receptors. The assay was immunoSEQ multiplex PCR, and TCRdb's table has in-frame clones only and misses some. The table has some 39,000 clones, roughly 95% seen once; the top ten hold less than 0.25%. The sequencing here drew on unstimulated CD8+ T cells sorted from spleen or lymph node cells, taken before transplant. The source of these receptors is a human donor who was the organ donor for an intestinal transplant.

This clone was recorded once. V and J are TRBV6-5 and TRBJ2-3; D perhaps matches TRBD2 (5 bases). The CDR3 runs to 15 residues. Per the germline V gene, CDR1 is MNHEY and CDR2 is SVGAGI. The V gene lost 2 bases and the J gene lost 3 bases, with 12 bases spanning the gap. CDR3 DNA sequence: TGTGCCAGCAGTTACGGGAGCCCGGGAACAGATACGCAGTATTTT. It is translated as CASSYGSPGTDTQYF.

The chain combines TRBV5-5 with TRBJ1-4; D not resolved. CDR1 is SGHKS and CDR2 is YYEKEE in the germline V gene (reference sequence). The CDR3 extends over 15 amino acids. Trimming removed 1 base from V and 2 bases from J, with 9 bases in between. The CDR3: CASSLFVGTNEKLFF. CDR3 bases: TGTGCCAGCAGCTTGTTCGTGGGTACTAATGAAAAACTGTTTTTT.

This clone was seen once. The CDR3 nucleotides are TGCGCCAGCAGTGAGAACACAGGTTTCGGGACCCAGTACTTC. Its translation is CASSENTGFGTQYF. The genes are TRBV10-2 and TRBJ2-5, with a tentative D call TRBD1 (5 bases). CDR3 length: 14 amino acids. Germline assignment: CDR1 WSHSY and CDR2 SAAADI. Trimming pared 2 bases from V and 7 bases from J, leaving 14 bases between.